This T cell receptor (beta chain) was identified in a study of T cells after yellow fever vaccination. TCRdb redid the calling of the 5' RACE reads with MiXCR, one entry per CDR3 protein. Among around 340,000 distinct CDR3 sequences listed, around 13% were seen once. From germline, CDR1 is SGHAT and CDR2 FQNNGV. The CDR3 consists of 12 residues. V lost 3 bases, J lost 5 bases, and 8 bases lay in between. This chain connects TRBV11-2 to TRBJ2-7; D gene uncertain. The sequence was obtained from a man younger than 35 who received the YFV17D yellow fever vaccine. Sequencing used CD4+ T cells sorted from PBMCs, obtained 15 days after the yellow fever booster vaccination. CDR3 DNA sequence: TGTGCCAGCAGCTTTGTGAGTGACGAGCAGTACGTC. This translates into CASSFVSDEQYV.